One T cell receptor (beta chain) is described in this entry. No cognate antigen has been identified for it. No much larger clone exists at a distance of one base, and base qualities are not known. V gives up 2 bases and J gives up 5 bases, and the segment between their germline ends measures 18 bases. The CDR3 measures 16 amino acids from cysteine to phenylalanine. Only the CDR3 region is kept as DNA, spanning 48 bases read in frame from base 1. Via the germline V gene, CDR1 is KGHSH and CDR2 LQKENI. Library preparation used the immunoSEQ multiplex PCR assay. Regarding the original processing steps: A statistical classification framework was developed to diagnose cytomegalovirus status using the catalog of TCR beta chain sequences. As stored in TCRdb, this immuneACCESS dataset retains in-frame rearrangements with V and J assigned. A fraction of the clones does not appear; measured against another copy, unresolved V genes explain less than half of the discrepancy, and the remainder lacks a known reason. The V and J calls and the clone size are those of that table, but D and trimming were determined from the DNA. In all, the sample holds about 79,000 clones, and 93% of those were seen once. The top ten clones comprise approximately 4% of the sample.

The donors belonged to the validation cohort of about 110 subjects, which was separate from the roughly 670-subject first cohort. The sample originates from a study of cytomegalovirus exposure and HLA in healthy donors (TCRdb year 2017). In the study overall: According to a later analysis, one platform produced both the roughly 130 validation repertoires and the roughly 640 repertoires of the first cohort. The study aimed to test whether signatures of past pathogen exposure could be identified by cataloging public T cell receptors. Along with the roughly 670-subject first cohort, a separate validation cohort of approximately 110 different subjects was used. The study combined high-throughput TCR immunosequencing, statistical association of individual TCRs with disease status, and machine learning to predict cytomegalovirus infection status.

Here is what the overall study found, with its caveats: In vitro tests confirmed that a few of the cytomegalovirus-associated TCR beta chains recognize cytomegalovirus antigens. Cytomegalovirus status was reported to be diagnosed by the classifier with high specificity and sensitivity in both the original and validation cohorts. A later analysis lacked HLA typing for the validation cohort, so it scored co-occurrence in that cohort across all 110 or so repertoires. Of the cluster scores, roughly 95% were above 0 in a later analysis, which found that TCRs clustered in the first cohort also tended to co-occur in the 120 or so validation repertoires. In the study, approximately 160 TCR beta chains were listed as associated with cytomegalovirus. The authors suggested that the approach could potentially be generalized to other disease states and immunological phenotypes. While some public TCRs were present in many individuals, most TCR sequences turned up only very rarely across donors.

This TCR came from a woman in her twenties or thirties in good health and CMV-seronegative. The specimen was PBMCs. This receptor chain uses TRBV18 and TRBJ1-1; the D gene is possibly TRBD1, with 6 bases matching. The CDR3 in this case is CASSPVSFRGGTEAFF. At the DNA level, the sequence is TGTGCCAGCTCACCAGTCAGTTTCAGGGGTGGAACTGAAGCTTTCTTT.